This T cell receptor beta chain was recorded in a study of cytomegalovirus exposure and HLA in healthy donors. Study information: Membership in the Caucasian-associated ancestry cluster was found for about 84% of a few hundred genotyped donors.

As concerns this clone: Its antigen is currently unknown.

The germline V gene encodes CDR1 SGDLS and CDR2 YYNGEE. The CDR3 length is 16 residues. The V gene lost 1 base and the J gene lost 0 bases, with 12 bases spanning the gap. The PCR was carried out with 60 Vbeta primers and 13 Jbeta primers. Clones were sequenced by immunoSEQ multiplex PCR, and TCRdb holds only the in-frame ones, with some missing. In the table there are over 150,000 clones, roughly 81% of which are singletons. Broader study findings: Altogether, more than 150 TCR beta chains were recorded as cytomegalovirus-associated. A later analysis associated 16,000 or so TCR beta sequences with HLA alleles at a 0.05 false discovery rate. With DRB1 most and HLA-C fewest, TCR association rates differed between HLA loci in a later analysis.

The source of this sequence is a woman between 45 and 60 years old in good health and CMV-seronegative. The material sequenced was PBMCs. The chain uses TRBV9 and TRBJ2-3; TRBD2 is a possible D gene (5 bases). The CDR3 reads CASSVSGGVSTDTQYF. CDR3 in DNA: TGTGCCAGCAGCGTAAGCGGAGGCGTAAGCACAGATACGCAGTATTTT.